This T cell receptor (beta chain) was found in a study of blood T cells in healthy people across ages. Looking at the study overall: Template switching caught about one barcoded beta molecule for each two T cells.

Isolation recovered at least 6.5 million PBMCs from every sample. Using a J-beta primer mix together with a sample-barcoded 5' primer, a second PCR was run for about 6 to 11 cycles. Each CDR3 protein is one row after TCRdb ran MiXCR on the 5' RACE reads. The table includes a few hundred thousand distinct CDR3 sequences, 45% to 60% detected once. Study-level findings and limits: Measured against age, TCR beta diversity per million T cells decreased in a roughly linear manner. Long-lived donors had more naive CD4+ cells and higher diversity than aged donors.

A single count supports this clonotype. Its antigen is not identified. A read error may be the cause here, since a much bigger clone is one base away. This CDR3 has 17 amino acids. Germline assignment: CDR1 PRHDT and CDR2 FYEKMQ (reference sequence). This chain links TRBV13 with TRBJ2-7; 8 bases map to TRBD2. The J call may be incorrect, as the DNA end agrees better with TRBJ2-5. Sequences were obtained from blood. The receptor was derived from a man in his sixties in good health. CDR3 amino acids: CASSLRASGYNQGTQYF. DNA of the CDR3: TGTGCCAGCAGCTTAAGGGCTAGCGGGTATAACCAAGGGACCCAGTACTTC.